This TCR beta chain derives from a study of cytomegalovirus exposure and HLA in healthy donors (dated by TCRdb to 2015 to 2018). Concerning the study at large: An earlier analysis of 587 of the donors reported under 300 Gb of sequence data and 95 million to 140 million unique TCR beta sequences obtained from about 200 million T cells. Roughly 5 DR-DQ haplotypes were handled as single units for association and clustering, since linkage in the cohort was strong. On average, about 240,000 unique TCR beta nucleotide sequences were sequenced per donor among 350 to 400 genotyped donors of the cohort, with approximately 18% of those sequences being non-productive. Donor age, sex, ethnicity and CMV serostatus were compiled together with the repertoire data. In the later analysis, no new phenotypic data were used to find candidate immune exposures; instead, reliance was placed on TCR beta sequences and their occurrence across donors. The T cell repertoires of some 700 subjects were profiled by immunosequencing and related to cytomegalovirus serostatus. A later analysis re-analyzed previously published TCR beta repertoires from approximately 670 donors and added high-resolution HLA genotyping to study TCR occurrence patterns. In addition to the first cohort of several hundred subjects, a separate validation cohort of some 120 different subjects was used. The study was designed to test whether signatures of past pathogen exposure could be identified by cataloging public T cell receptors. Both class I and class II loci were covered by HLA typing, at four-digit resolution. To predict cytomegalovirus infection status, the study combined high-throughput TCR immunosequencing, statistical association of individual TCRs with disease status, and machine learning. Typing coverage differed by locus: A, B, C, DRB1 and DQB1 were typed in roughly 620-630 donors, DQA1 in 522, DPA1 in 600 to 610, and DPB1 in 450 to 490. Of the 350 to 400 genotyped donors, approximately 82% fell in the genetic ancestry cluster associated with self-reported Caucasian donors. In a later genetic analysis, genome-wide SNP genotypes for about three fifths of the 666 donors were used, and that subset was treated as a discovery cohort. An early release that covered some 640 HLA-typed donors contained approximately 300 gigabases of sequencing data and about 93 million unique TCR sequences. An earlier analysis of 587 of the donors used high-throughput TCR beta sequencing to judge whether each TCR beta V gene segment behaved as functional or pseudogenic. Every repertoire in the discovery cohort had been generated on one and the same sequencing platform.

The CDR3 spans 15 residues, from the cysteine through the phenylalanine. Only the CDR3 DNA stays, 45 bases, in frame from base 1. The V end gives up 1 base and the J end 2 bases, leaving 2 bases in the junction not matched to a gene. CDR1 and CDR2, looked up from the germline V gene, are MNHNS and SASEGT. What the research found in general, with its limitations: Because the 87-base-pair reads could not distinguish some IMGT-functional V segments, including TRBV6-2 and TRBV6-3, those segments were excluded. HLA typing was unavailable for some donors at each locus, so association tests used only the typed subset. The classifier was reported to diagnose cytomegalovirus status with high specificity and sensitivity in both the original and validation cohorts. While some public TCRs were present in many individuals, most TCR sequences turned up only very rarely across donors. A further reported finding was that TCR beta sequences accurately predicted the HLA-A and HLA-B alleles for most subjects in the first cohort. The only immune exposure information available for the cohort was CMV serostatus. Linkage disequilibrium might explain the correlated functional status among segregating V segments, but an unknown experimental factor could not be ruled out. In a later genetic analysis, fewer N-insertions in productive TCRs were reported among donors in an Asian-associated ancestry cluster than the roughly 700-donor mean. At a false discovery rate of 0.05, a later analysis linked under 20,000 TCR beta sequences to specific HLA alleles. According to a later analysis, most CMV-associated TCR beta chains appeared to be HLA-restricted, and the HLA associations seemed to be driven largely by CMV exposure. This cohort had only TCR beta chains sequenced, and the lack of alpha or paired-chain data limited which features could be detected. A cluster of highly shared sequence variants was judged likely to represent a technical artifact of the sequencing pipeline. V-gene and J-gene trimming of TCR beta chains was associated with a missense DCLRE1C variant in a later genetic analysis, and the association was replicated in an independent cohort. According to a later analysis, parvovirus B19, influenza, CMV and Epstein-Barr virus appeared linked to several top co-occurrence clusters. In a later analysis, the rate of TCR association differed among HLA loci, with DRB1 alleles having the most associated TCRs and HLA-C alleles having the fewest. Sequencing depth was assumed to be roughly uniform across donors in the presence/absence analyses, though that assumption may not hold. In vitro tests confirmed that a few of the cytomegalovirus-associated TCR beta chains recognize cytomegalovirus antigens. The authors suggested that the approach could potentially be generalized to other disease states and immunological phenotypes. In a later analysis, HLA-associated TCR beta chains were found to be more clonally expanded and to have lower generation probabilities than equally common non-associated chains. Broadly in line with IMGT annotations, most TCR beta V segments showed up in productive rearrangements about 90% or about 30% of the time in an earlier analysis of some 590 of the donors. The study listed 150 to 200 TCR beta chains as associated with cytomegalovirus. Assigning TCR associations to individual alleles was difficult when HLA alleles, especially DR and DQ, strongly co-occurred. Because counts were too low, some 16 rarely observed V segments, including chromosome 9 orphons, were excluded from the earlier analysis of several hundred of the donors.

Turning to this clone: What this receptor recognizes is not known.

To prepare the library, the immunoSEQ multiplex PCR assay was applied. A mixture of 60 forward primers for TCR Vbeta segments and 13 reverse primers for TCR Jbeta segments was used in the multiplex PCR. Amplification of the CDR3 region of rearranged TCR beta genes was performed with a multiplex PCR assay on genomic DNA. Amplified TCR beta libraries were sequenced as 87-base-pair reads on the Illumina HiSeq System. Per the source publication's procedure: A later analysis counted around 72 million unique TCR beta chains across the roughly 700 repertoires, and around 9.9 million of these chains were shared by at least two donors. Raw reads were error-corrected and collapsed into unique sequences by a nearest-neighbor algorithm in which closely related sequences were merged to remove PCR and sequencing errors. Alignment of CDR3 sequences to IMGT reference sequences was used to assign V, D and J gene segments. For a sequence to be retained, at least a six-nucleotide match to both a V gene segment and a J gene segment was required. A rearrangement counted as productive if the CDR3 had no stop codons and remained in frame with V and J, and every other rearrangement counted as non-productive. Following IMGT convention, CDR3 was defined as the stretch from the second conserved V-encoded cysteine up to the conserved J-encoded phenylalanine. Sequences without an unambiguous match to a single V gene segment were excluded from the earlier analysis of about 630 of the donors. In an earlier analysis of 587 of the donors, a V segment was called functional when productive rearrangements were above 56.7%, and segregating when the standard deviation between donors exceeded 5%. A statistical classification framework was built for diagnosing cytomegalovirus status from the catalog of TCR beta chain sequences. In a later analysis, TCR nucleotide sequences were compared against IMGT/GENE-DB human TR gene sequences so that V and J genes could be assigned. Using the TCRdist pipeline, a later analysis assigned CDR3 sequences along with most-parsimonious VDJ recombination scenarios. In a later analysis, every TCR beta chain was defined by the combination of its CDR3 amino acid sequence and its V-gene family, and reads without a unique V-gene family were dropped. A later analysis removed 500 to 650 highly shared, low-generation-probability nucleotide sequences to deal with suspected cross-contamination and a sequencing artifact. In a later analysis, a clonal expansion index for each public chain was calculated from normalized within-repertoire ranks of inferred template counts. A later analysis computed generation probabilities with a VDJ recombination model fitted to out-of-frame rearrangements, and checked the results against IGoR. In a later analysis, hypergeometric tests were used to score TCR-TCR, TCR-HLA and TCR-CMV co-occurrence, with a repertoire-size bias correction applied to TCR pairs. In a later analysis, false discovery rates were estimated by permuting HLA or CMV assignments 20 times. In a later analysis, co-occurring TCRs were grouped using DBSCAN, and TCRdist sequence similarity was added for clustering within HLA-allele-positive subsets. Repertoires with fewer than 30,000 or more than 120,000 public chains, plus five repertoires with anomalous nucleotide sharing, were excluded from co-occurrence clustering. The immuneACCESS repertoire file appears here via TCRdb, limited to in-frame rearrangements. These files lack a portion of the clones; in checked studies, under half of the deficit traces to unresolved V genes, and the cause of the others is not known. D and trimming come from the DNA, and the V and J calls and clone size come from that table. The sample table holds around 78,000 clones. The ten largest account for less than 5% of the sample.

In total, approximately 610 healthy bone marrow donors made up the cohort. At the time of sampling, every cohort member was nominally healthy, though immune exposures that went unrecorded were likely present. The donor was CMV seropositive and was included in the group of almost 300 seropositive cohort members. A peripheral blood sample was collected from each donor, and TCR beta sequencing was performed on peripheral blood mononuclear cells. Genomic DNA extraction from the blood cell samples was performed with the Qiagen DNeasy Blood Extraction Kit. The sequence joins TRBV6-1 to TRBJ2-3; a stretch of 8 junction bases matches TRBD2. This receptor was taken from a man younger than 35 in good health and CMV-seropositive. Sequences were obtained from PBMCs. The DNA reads TGTGCCAGCAGTGAAGGGCGGGGGGCCACAGATACGCAGTATTTT. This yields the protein CASSEGRGATDTQYF.